Given below is one T cell receptor (beta chain) in context. The data belong to a study of blood T cell repertoires in COVID-19. Seattle's enrolled individuals joined amid active infection and were then monitored longitudinally. Here immunoSEQ multiplex PCR was the method, and the copy in TCRdb shows in-frame clones only, minus some. This sample has about 210,000 clones; roughly four fifths occur once, and the top ten carry about 4.8%. This CDR3 region has 15 residues. With 5 bases clipped from V and 0 bases from J, the junction kept 4 bases outside the gene matches. Looked up from germline, CDR1 is SGHTA and CDR2 is FQGNSA.

The TCR originated in a woman in her sixties or seventies with COVID-19, enrolled during active disease. The sequenced sample was peripheral blood. V gene TRBV7-2 combines with J gene TRBJ1-5, with 7 bases lining up with TRBD1. CDR3 sequence: CASSRDSHSNQPQHF. The CDR3 nucleotides are TGTGCCAGCAGCAGGGACAGTCATAGCAATCAGCCCCAGCATTTT. The full variable domain, rest sourced from reference TRBV7-2 and TRBJ1-5, is GAGVSQSPSNKVTEKGKDVELRCDPISGHTALYWYRQSLGQGLEFLIYFQGNSAPDKSGLPSDRFSAERTGGSVSTLTIQRTQQEDSAVYLCASSRDSHSNQPQHFGDGTRLSIL.